This T cell receptor (beta chain) was sequenced during a study of T cells in localized non-small cell lung cancer. The V gene's germline CDR1 is MDHEN and CDR2 SYDVKM. The CDR3 has 17 amino acids. Germline trimming cut 1 base from V and 0 bases from J; bases unmatched to any gene: 5. Clones were sequenced by immunoSEQ multiplex PCR, and TCRdb holds only the in-frame ones, with some missing. In the table there are about 78,000 clones, approximately 84% of which are singletons. The sequence derives from a man aged 40 to 70 with stage I lung adenocarcinoma. The V and J genes are TRBV28 and TRBJ2-7, with 11 bases lining up with TRBD2. The starting material was peripheral blood, obtained before any cancer treatment. The CDR3 DNA sequence: TGTGCCAGCAGTTTATTAGGAGGGACTAGCGGCTCCTACGAGCAGTACTTC. Protein: CASSLLGGTSGSYEQYF.